Below, 9 T cell receptor beta chains from the same sample are listed, as sequenced in a study of Ad26.COV2.S vaccination and SARS-CoV-2 variants. The table came from immunoSEQ multiplex PCR; TCRdb's copy has only in-frame clones and leaves some out. The table has 250,000 or so clones, approximately 88% seen once. Treatment of the sample: roughly 20 received Ad26.COV2.S at low or high dose, single or two shots; 5 received placebo; per-sample allocation not given. Sampling was done on day 63 after the first vaccine or placebo injection. The specimen comprised peripheral blood, sampled in a trial of Ad26.COV2.S vaccine versus placebo. The source of these receptors is a person aged 18-65 years who received the Ad26.COV2.S COVID-19 vaccine or a placebo.

The chain links TRBV21-1 to TRBJ2-7; TRBD1 is the table's D call, not checked against the DNA. TRBV21-1 is a listed pseudogene. The CDR3 covers 18 residues. For the CDR3, the DNA is TGTGCCAGCAGCAAAGAGGGGTCTTACCACCTTGGCTCCTACGAGCAGTACGTC. Translated: CASSKEGSYHLGSYEQYV.

The V call is TRBV2, the J call TRBJ2-1; D unresolved. Germline V gene sequence: CDR1 SNHLY, CDR2 FYNNEI. Deletions cut 8 bases from V and 10 bases from J, with 9 bases between. This CDR3 contains 10 residues. The chain's CDR3 is CASRLGEQFF. The CDR3 DNA is TGTGCCAGCCGACTCGGGGAGCAGTTCTTC. Together with reference TRBV2 and TRBJ2-1, the CDR3 gives the full variable domain: EPEVTQTPSHQVTQMGQEVILRCVPISNHLYFYWYRQILGQKVEFLVSFYNNEISEKSEIFDDQFSVERPDGSNFTLKIRSTKLEDSAMYFCASRLGEQFFGPGTRLTVL.

CDR3 loop: CASSPLGGRREYEQYF. The CDR3 coding sequence is TGTGCCAGCTCACCACTAGGGGGACGGCGAGAGTACGAGCAGTACTTC. This rearrangement joins TRBV18 to TRBJ2-7, with D maybe TRBD1 (6 bases). The CDR3 extends over 16 amino acids. Germline V gene sequence: CDR1 KGHSH, CDR2 LQKENI. V lost 1 base and J 4 bases, leaving 17 bases between the germline ends.

This clone was counted once. This rearrangement joins TRBV5-1 to TRBJ2-3; 8 bases map to TRBD2. Losses at the gene ends were 4 bases for V and 1 base for J; bases not matched to a gene: 11. Germline V gene lookup returns CDR1 SGHRS and CDR2 YFSETQ. The CDR3 runs 17 residues. The DNA for the CDR3 is TGCGCCAGCAGCCCATCCTCGGGGGGGATGCGCACAGATACGCAGTATTTT. Residues: CASSPSSGGMRTDTQYF.

The chain uses TRBV2 and TRBJ1-5, with D possibly matching TRBD1 (6 bases). The V gene lost 4 bases and the J gene lost 0 bases, with 13 bases spanning the gap. CDR3 length: 16 amino acids. Germline V lookup: CDR1 SNHLY, CDR2 FYNNEI. The CDR3 DNA follows: TGTGCCAGCAGTGGGTCCGGGGGCAATAGCAATCAGCCCCAGCATTTT. It codes for CASSGSGGNSNQPQHF.

The chain links TRBV29-1 to TRBJ2-5, with 11 bases identical to TRBD2. The CDR3 is made up of 15 amino acids. From germline, CDR1 is SQVTM and CDR2 ANQGSEA. Trimming cost V 6 bases and J 0 bases; bases outside gene matches: 6. The DNA for the CDR3 is TGCAGCGTGAGAACTAGCGGGGGATACCAAGAGACCCAGTACTTC. Protein sequence: CSVRTSGGYQETQYF.

The chain couples TRBV7-3 to TRBJ2-5; maybe TRBD2 (5 bases). The germline CDR1 and CDR2 sequences are SGHTA and FQGTGA. V was shortened by 3 bases and J by 5 bases, with 19 bases between the two germline ends. The CDR3 is 16 residues long. DNA for the CDR3: TGTGCCAGCAGCTTGAGGTACAGACCTGCGGGTGAGACCCAGTACTTC. Its translation: CASSLRYRPAGETQYF. Full variable domain (remainder filled in from reference TRBV7-3 and TRBJ2-5): GAGVSQTPSNKVTEKGKYVELRCDPISGHTALYWYRQSLGQGPEFLIYFQGTGAADDSGLPNDRFFAVRPEGSVSTLKIQRTERGDSAVYLCASSLRYRPAGETQYFGPGTRLLVL.

The chain joins TRBV24-1 to TRBJ1-2; 9 nucleotides agree with TRBD1. Germline V CDR1 and CDR2: KGHDR, SFDVKD. The V gene end was trimmed by 9 bases and the J gene end by 7 bases; junction bases not matched to a gene: 5. The CDR3 has 12 amino acids. The CDR3 DNA follows: TGTGCCACCTCTGACAGGGGGTTTGGCTACACCTTC. This codes for CATSDRGFGYTF.

This chain links TRBV6-5 with TRBJ1-1; the match to TRBD1 covers 7 bases. This CDR3 region has 15 residues. V shed 6 bases, J shed 6 bases, and the junction held 13 bases outside the gene matches. In germline, CDR1 is MNHEY, CDR2 SVGAGI. Written as DNA, the CDR3 is TGTGCCAGCAGCGACCCGGCAGGGGGGGTCCCTGAAGCTTTCTTT. This codes for CASSDPAGGVPEAFF.